The 10 T cell receptor beta chains in this list originate from one sample, sequenced in a study of cytomegalovirus exposure and HLA in healthy donors. Primers for the PCR totalled 60 Vbeta and 13 Jbeta. Method: immunoSEQ multiplex PCR; TCRdb's copy keeps in-frame clones and lacks some. The data hold about 150,000 clones, with about 79% observed a single time. The specimen sequenced was PBMCs. The receptors were gathered from a female donor in good health and CMV-seropositive.

The gene calls are TRBV30 and TRBJ2-4; D is perhaps TRBD2 (6 bases). V lost 4 bases and J lost 8, with 18 bases in between. The CDR3 spans 14 residues. CDR1 GTSNPN and CDR2 SVGIG come from the germline V gene (reference sequence). CDR3 residues: CAWTGPGRWDIQYF. CDR3 in DNA: TGTGCCTGGACCGGACCCGGGAGATGGGACATTCAGTACTTC. Full variable domain (remainder filled in from reference TRBV30 and TRBJ2-4): SQTIHQWPATLVQPVGSPLSLECTVEGTSNPNLYWYRQAAGRGLQLLFYSVGIGQISSEVPQNLSASRPQDRQFILSSKKLLLSDSGFYLCAWTGPGRWDIQYFGAGTRLSVL.

This sequence joins TRBV5-1 and TRBJ2-7, with TRBD1 identical over 7 bases. Trimming cost V 4 bases and J 5 bases; bases outside gene matches: 12. CDR3 length: 15 residues. The germline gives CDR1 SGHRS, CDR2 YFSETQ. CDR3 region: CASSRTGELGDEQYF. The CDR3 DNA follows: TGCGCCAGCAGCAGAACAGGGGAGTTGGGTGACGAGCAGTACTTC.

The chain couples TRBV18 to TRBJ2-6; 8 bases line up with TRBD1. CDR1 and CDR2 (germline): KGHSH, LQKENI. This CDR3 contains 16 residues. V shed 5 bases and J 0 bases; nucleotides not matched to a gene: 3. The CDR3 is CASSFTGGSGANVLTF. The CDR3, as DNA: TGTGCCAGCTCATTTACAGGGGGCTCTGGGGCCAACGTCCTGACTTTC.

V is TRBV30 and J is TRBJ2-3; D remains unclear. The V gene's germline CDR1 is GTSNPN and CDR2 SVGIG (reference sequence). V shed 4 bases and J shed 1 base, with 9 bases lying between them. The CDR3 runs to 13 residues. The CDR3 DNA reads as TGTGCCTGGAATATGCAGGGCACAGATACGCAGTATTTT. It codes for CAWNMQGTDTQYF.

The chain recombines TRBV6-6 with TRBJ2-7; maybe TRBD1 (5 bases). V dropped 4 bases and J dropped 3 bases, with 10 bases sitting between them. Germline CDR1 MNHNY, CDR2 SVGAGI (reference sequence). CDR3 length: 13 residues. The CDR3 coding sequence is TGTGCCAGCAGTTCCACAGGTGACTACGAGCAGTACTTC. Translated: CASSSTGDYEQYF.

The chain links TRBV2 to TRBJ1-1, with D possibly TRBD1 on 6 matching bases. Looked up from germline, CDR1 is SNHLY and CDR2 is FYNNEI. This CDR3 has 12 residues. The V and J ends lost 11 bases and 5 bases respectively, with 15 bases between them. The CDR3, as DNA: TGTGCCGGGACACAAACGGGAACTGAAGCTTTCTTT. This sequence encodes CAGTQTGTEAFF.

The chain is built from TRBV19 and TRBJ2-7; 10 bases agree with TRBD2. Germline V gene sequence: CDR1 LNHDA, CDR2 SQIVND (reference sequence). V lost 5 bases to trimming and J lost 4 bases; unmatched junction nucleotides: 2. The length of the CDR3 is 13 residues. CDR3 residues: CASSSTSGYEQYF. The CDR3 nucleotides read TGTGCCAGTAGTTCGACTAGCGGGTACGAGCAGTACTTC.

This chain connects TRBV10-3 to TRBJ2-3; a possible D gene is TRBD1 (5 bases). The V gene's germline CDR1 is ENHRY and CDR2 SYGVKD. The CDR3 is 14 residues long. V lost 6 bases to trimming and J lost 4 bases, with 14 bases between them. CDR3 in amino acids: CAISDQGRSDTQYF. In DNA, the CDR3 is TGTGCCATCAGCGATCAGGGAAGGTCAGATACGCAGTATTTT.

Only one count was recorded for this clone. The chain couples TRBV7-9 to TRBJ2-5, with 9 bases that match TRBD2. This CDR3 has 15 residues. V was pared by 5 bases and J by 3 bases, with 7 bases of the junction left unmatched. Per germline, CDR1 SEHNR and CDR2 FQNEAQ (reference sequence). The CDR3 is CASSLAGGKEETQYF. CDR3 nucleotides: TGTGCCAGCAGCCTGGCGGGGGGGAAGGAAGAGACCCAGTACTTC.

The chain employs TRBV18 and TRBJ2-3; weak D call: TRBD2 (6 bases). This CDR3 is 17 amino acids long. V dropped 0 bases and J dropped 0 bases, with 13 bases sitting between them. The germline CDR1 and CDR2 sequences are KGHSH and LQKENI. The CDR3 sequence is CASSPPLADSSTDTQYF. CDR3 DNA sequence: TGTGCCAGCTCACCACCTTTAGCGGATTCTAGCACAGATACGCAGTATTTT.